This T cell receptor (beta chain) was found in a study of CD8+CD57+ T cells in acquired aplastic anemia. Study background: Quantities of DNA derived from sorted CD4+ and CD8+ cells averaged around 3 ug.

Points from the study as a whole: Significant differences in CD8+ Simpson's diversity were not observed between patients and controls. Patients and controls turned out to have some 30 CD8+ CDR3 sequences in common.

V trimming: 4 bases; J trimming: 10 bases; junction bases outside the gene matches: 9. The germline V gene has CDR1 WNHNN and CDR2 SYGVQD (reference sequence). The CDR3 totals 13 residues. Worth noting for this clonotype: Antigen specificity is unknown.

According to the study, genomic DNA was the template for TCR beta VDJ and CDR3 profiling. One entry per CDR3 protein results from TCRdb running MiXCR on the reads. The sample comprises hundreds of thousands of distinct CDR3 sequences, roughly half of which are singletons, and roughly 8% rests with the top ten. The sequenced sample was sorted CD4+, CD8+, or CD8+CD57+ T cells (not recorded which) from PBMCs. The origin of this receptor is a human donor with severe aplastic anemia or a healthy control (not recorded which). The gene calls are TRBV10-1 and TRBJ2-7, with 8 positions matching TRBD1. The CDR3: CASSGTDRGDQYF. The CDR3 nucleotides are TGCGCCAGCAGTGGGACCGACAGGGGTGATCAGTACTTC.